This passage covers 23 T cell receptor beta chains from one sample sequenced in a study of regulatory T cells in long-lasting Graves disease. The time point denotes: persistent/refractory GD, antithyroid drugs over 5 years with positive TRAb. RNA extracted from PBMCs served as the sequencing template. For TCR beta, libraries came from iRepertoire HTBI primers and Arm-PCR of CDR3 regions. TCRdb itself ran the multiplex PCR reads through MiXCR, one entry per CDR3 protein. The sample contains more than 650,000 distinct CDR3 sequences, 25% to 30% of which appear only once. The sequencing used peripheral blood mononuclear cells (PBMCs), collected when the disease was refractory, from a patient treated with antithyroid drugs. The receptors shown here come from a female donor with Graves disease.

The chain recombines TRBV5-1 with TRBJ2-7; D is unresolved. CDR1 is SGHRS, CDR2 YFSETQ, per germline. Trimming removed 2 bases at V and 3 bases at J, with 9 bases between. This CDR3 contains 13 residues. CDR3 residues: CASSLSPDYEQYF. For the CDR3, the DNA is TGCGCCAGCAGCTTATCGCCCGACTACGAGCAGTACTTC. The full variable domain, in which reference TRBV5-1 and TRBJ2-7 provide the parts outside the CDR3, is KAGVTQTPRYLIKTRGQQVTLSCSPISGHRSVSWYQQTPGQGLQFLFEYFSETQRNKGNFPGRFSGRQFSNSRSEMNVSTLELGDSALYLCASSLSPDYEQYFGPGTRLTVT.

This clonotype was seen ten or more times. The J gene is TRBJ1-2, the V gene TRBV6-1; the match to TRBD1 covers 7 bases. Germline CDR1 reads MNHNS; CDR2 reads SASEGT. The V gene end was trimmed by 5 bases and the J gene end by 8 bases; junction bases not matched to a gene: 14. The length of the CDR3 is 15 residues. CDR3 amino acids: CASSPPTGTSGGYTF. CDR3 DNA: TGTGCCAGCAGTCCGCCGACAGGGACGTCCGGGGGCTACACCTTC.

CDR3 bases: TGCAGCGTTGAAACAGTGCTAGGACAGCCCCAGCATTTT. Encoded protein: CSVETVLGQPQHF. This chain links TRBV29-1 with TRBJ1-5; no firm D call. Germline loops: CDR1 SQVTM, CDR2 ANQGSEA. The germline V and J ends were trimmed by 2 bases and 7 bases, with 12 bases remaining between them. This CDR3 has 13 residues.

The chain uses TRBV12-5 and TRBJ1-2, with no clear D. This CDR3 is built from 16 residues. The germline gives CDR1 LGHNT, CDR2 FRNRAP. The V gene lost 8 bases and the J gene lost 1 base, with 20 bases spanning the gap. The CDR3 here is CASSYVGKPFNYGYTF. In DNA form, the CDR3 reads TGTGCTAGTTCCTACGTGGGCAAGCCCTTTAACTATGGCTACACCTTC.

The J gene is TRBJ1-2, the V gene TRBV20-1; 10 nucleotides match TRBD1. Germline V gene data show CDR1 as DFQATT and CDR2 as SNEGSKA (reference sequence). This CDR3 comprises 12 residues. Trimming cost V 5 bases and J 6 bases; bases outside gene matches: 3. The CDR3 protein is CSALTGGDGYTF. As DNA, the CDR3 is TGCAGTGCTTTGACAGGGGGCGATGGCTACACCTTC.

This sequence joins TRBV2 and TRBJ2-4; 14 bases are shared with TRBD2. The CDR3 covers 18 residues. Germline lookup yields CDR1 SNHLY and CDR2 FYNNEI. The V and J ends lost 5 bases and 1 base, in that order; junction bases with no gene match: 7. CDR3 DNA sequence: TGTGCCAGCAGTAGGACTAGCGGGAGGTCGATGGCCAAAAACATTCAGTACTTC. Translated: CASSRTSGRSMAKNIQYF. Full variable domain (missing parts from reference TRBV2 and TRBJ2-4): EPEVTQTPSHQVTQMGQEVILRCVPISNHLYFYWYRQILGQKVEFLVSFYNNEISEKSEIFDDQFSVERPDGSNFTLKIRSTKLEDSAMYFCASSRTSGRSMAKNIQYFGAGTRLSVL.

CDR3: CSAEGLPDPHNEKLFF. CDR3 DNA sequence: TGCAGTGCTGAGGGACTTCCCGACCCTCACAATGAAAAACTGTTTTTT. J is TRBJ1-4 and V is TRBV20-1; a possible D gene is TRBD1 (5 bases). The CDR3 contains 16 residues. Between the trimmed V and J ends, which lost 5 bases and 5 bases, there was a span of 21 bases. Germline V gene sequence: CDR1 DFQATT, CDR2 SNEGSKA (reference sequence).

In its sample, this clonotype was seen many times. The rearrangement joins TRBV10-1 to TRBJ2-2; no clear D. The CDR3 runs to 13 residues. Trimming left V 5 bases short and J 4 bases short, with 8 bases between. Germline V CDR1 and CDR2: WNHNN, SYGVQD (reference sequence). The CDR3 loop is CASSPLSTGELFF. The CDR3, as DNA: TGCGCCAGCAGTCCCCTTTCCACCGGGGAGCTGTTTTTT.

V usage is TRBV19 and J usage is TRBJ1-2; no reliable D call. Trimming stripped 5 bases from V and 8 bases from J, with 12 bases between. CDR1 and CDR2 (germline): LNHDA, SQIVND (reference sequence). The CDR3 is made up of 12 amino acids. CDR3: CASSPRERGYTF. The CDR3 DNA reads TGTGCCAGTAGTCCCCGGGAACGGGGCTACACCTTC.

This clonotype was detected a few times. The chain joins TRBV10-3 to TRBJ1-1; D gene uncertain. The CDR3 sequence is 15 residues long. The germline V gene encodes CDR1 ENHRY and CDR2 SYGVKD. The V and J ends lost 6 bases and 4 bases respectively, with 18 bases between them. The DNA for the CDR3 is TGTGCCATCAGCCCCCGGGCCGGAGTTGGCACTGAAGCTTTCTTT. Translation gives CAISPRAGVGTEAFF.

This chain connects TRBV10-1 to TRBJ2-5; 10 bases match TRBD2. This CDR3 has 14 residues. Looked up from germline, CDR1 is WNHNN and CDR2 is SYGVQD (reference sequence). Trimming took 5 bases from V and 4 from J; bases not matched to a gene: 4. CDR3 DNA sequence: TGCGCCAGCAGTCCTAGCGGGAGAGGAGAGACCCAGTACTTC. The encoded protein is CASSPSGRGETQYF.

This chain links TRBV13 with TRBJ1-6; 8 nucleotides align to TRBD1. V was clipped by 5 bases and J by 6 bases; unmatched bases: 9. The CDR3 has 16 residues. Looked up from germline, CDR1 is PRHDT and CDR2 is FYEKMQ (reference sequence). Here the CDR3 reads CASSITRQGSNSPLHF. DNA of the CDR3: TGTGCCAGCAGCATCACGAGACAGGGGAGTAATTCACCCCTCCACTTT.

This chain connects TRBV29-1 to TRBJ1-2; 7 bases align to TRBD1. The length of the CDR3 is 11 residues. Losses at the gene ends were 6 bases for V and 6 bases for J; bases not matched to a gene: 4. Per the germline V gene, CDR1 is SQVTM and CDR2 is ANQGSEA. The CDR3, as DNA: TGCAGCGTCGACAGGGTCAATGGCTACACCTTC. It codes for CSVDRVNGYTF.

The V call is TRBV29-1, the J call TRBJ2-7; TRBD2 matches 7 bases. The length of the CDR3 is 14 residues. J was trimmed by 3 bases and V by 4 bases; bases with no gene match: 9. Germline V gene lookup returns CDR1 SQVTM and CDR2 ANQGSEA. CDR3: CSVARAGRGYEQYF. The CDR3 DNA sequence: TGCAGCGTTGCTCGAGCGGGGCGCGGCTACGAGCAGTACTTC.

V is TRBV6-1 and J is TRBJ2-5; no definite D call. Germline V gene lookup returns CDR1 MNHNS and CDR2 SASEGT. This CDR3 region has 14 residues. The V end was cut by 6 bases, the J end by 1 base, with 12 bases between. The CDR3 nucleotides are TGTGCCAGCAGCCGACGAGCCTCCCAAGAGACCCAGTACTTC. Amino acids: CASSRRASQETQYF.

The V gene is TRBV2, the J gene TRBJ1-3, with 7 nucleotides matching TRBD1. The CDR3 is 15 residues long. Looked up from germline, CDR1 is SNHLY and CDR2 is FYNNEI. The V segment lost 5 bases and the J segment 4 bases; nucleotides outside the gene matches: 8. The CDR3 here is CASSFATGVGNTIYF. CDR3 in DNA: TGTGCCAGCAGTTTCGCAACAGGGGTGGGAAACACCATATATTTT.

This clonotype was counted a few times. The V and J genes are TRBV6-2 or TRBV6-3 and TRBJ2-7, with 12 nucleotides matching TRBD2. Unmatched junction bases numbered 14, after V lost 4 bases and J lost 4 bases. CDR1 is MNHEY, CDR2 SVGEGT, per germline. CDR3 length equals 18 residues. CDR3 coding DNA: TGTGCCAGCAGTTTCCGAAACGCCAGGACTAGCGGGAATTACGAGCAGTACTTC. Its protein product is CASSFRNARTSGNYEQYF.

This clonotype has just one count. The J gene is TRBJ1-2, the V gene TRBV5-1; D is undetermined. Germline assignment: CDR1 SGHRS and CDR2 YFSETQ. The germline V and J ends were trimmed by 0 bases and 6 bases, with 12 bases remaining between them. The CDR3 sequence is 14 residues long. The CDR3, as DNA: TGCGCCAGCAGCTTGGCCTGGGAGGCGGATGGCTACACCTTC. Its translation: CASSLAWEADGYTF.

The V and J genes are TRBV30 and TRBJ1-5, with a possible D match to TRBD1 (6 bases). The germline V gene encodes CDR1 GTSNPN and CDR2 SVGIG (reference sequence). CDR3 length equals 13 residues. V lost 2 bases, J lost 2 bases, and 7 bases lay in between. CDR3 sequence reads: CAWSRTGNQPQHF. The CDR3 bases are TGTGCCTGGAGTCGGACAGGCAATCAGCCCCAGCATTTT.

The chain's CDR3 is CASSIVTTGSATRQPQHF. The CDR3 coding sequence is TGTGCCAGTAGTATAGTCACGACAGGTTCGGCTACACGGCAGCCCCAGCATTTT. The chain recombines TRBV19 with TRBJ1-5; TRBD1 is a possible D gene (6 bases). The germline gives CDR1 LNHDA, CDR2 SQIVND (reference sequence). The CDR3 has 18 amino acids. The V end lost 1 base, the J end lost 7 bases, and 23 bases lay between the germline ends.

The rearrangement uses TRBV7-9 and TRBJ2-7, with TRBD1 matching 9 bases. Looked up from germline, CDR1 is SEHNR and CDR2 is FQNEAQ (reference sequence). V dropped 5 bases and J dropped 7; count of bases not matched to a gene: 9. The CDR3 loop spans 14 amino acids. CDR3 sequence: CASSDRDRDGEQYF. The CDR3 DNA reads TGTGCCAGCAGCGACCGGGACAGGGATGGTGAGCAGTACTTC. The variable domain in full, with the rest retrieved from reference TRBV7-9 and TRBJ2-7, is DTGVSQNPRHKITKRGQNVTFRCDPISEHNRLYWYRQTLGQGPEFLTYFQNEAQLEKSRLLSDRFSAERPKGSFSTLEIQRTEQGDSAMYLCASSDRDRDGEQYFGPGTRLTVT.

The rearrangement links TRBV28 to TRBJ1-2; 12 bases line up with TRBD1. Germline CDR1 reads MDHEN; CDR2 reads SYDVKM. The CDR3 length is 17 residues. With 3 bases clipped from V and 0 bases from J, the junction kept 5 bases outside the gene matches. CDR3 bases: TGTGCCAGCAGTTTGCCGGGACAGGGGGCACCTAACTATGGCTACACCTTC. Encoded protein: CASSLPGQGAPNYGYTF.

The table lists this clonotype with many counts. This chain links TRBV12-3 or TRBV12-4 with TRBJ1-4; D not certain. The V end lost 4 bases, the J end lost 8 bases, and 8 bases lay between the germline ends. The CDR3 spans 12 residues. The CDR3 bases are TGTGCCAGCAGTTCTGGAGGAGAAAAACTGTTTTTT. Its translation is CASSSGGEKLFF.